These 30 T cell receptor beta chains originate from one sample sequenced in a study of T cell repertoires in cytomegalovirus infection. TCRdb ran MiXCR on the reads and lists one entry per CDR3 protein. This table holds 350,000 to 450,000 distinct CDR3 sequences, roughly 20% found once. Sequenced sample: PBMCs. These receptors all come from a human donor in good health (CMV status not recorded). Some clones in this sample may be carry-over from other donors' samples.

The CDR3 region has the DNA TGTGCCAGCAGCTTAAGTTCGAGCTACGGGATAGATACGCAGTATTTT. This gives the protein CASSLSSSYGIDTQYF. V is TRBV7-2 and J is TRBJ2-3; D may be TRBD2 (5 bases). From germline, CDR1 is SGHTA and CDR2 FQGNSA. Trimming shortened V by 2 bases and J by 5 bases, and 17 bases separated the two germline ends. The CDR3 is 16 amino acids.

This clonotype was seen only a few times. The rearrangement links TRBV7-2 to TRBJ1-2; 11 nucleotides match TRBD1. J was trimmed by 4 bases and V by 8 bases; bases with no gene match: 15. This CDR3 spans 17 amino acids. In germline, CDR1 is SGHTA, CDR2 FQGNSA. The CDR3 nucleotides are TGTGCCAGCTCCTTTAGATACGGACAGGGGGCATTCTATGGCTACACCTTC. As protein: CASSFRYGQGAFYGYTF. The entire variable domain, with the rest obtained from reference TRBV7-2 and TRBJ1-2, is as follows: GAGVSQSPSNKVTEKGKDVELRCDPISGHTALYWYRQSLGQGLEFLIYFQGNSAPDKSGLPSDRFSAERTGGSVSTLTIQRTQQEDSAVYLCASSFRYGQGAFYGYTFGSGTRLTVV.

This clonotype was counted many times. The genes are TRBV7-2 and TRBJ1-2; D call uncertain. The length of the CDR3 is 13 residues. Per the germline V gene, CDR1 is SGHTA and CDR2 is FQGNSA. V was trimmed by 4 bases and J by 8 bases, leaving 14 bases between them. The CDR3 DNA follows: TGTGCCAGCAGCTCCCCAGGCCCGCAGGGCTACACCTTC. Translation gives CASSSPGPQGYTF.

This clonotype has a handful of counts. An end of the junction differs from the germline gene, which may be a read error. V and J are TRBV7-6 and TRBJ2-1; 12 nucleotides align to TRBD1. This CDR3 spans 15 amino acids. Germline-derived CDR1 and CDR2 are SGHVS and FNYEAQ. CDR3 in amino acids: CASSFSGTGGGEGVF. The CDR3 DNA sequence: TGTGCCAGCAGCTTTTCCGGGACAGGGGGCGGTGAGGGGGTCTTC.

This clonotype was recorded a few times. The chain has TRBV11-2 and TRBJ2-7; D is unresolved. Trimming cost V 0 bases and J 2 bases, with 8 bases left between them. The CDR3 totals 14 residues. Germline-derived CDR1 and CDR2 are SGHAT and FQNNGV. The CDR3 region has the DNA TGTGCCAGCAGCTTAGACGCCGGACCCTACGAGCAGTACTTC. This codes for CASSLDAGPYEQYF.

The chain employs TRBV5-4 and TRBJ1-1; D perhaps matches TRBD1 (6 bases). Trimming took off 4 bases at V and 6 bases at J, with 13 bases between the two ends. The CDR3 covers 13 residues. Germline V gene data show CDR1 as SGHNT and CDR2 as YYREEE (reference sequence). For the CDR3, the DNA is TGTGCCAGCAGCCACATGGGGGGCTCTGAAGCTTTCTTT. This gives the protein CASSHMGGSEAFF. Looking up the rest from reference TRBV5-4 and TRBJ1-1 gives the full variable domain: ETGVTQSPTHLIKTRGQQVTLRCSSQSGHNTVSWYQQALGQGPQFIFQYYREEENGRGNFPPRFSGLQFPNYSSELNVNALELDDSALYLCASSHMGGSEAFFGQGTRLTVV.

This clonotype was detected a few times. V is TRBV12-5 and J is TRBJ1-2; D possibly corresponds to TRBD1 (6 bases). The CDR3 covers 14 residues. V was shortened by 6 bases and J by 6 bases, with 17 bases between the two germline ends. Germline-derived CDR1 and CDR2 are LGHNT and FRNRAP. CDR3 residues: CASGHHNRDNGYTF. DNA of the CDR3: TGTGCTAGTGGCCACCACAACAGGGACAATGGCTACACCTTC. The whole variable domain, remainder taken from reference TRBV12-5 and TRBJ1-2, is DARVTQTPRHKVTEMGQEVTMRCQPILGHNTVFWYRQTMMQGLELLAYFRNRAPLDDSGMPKDRFSAEMPDATLATLKIQPSEPRDSAVYFCASGHHNRDNGYTFGSGTRLTVV.

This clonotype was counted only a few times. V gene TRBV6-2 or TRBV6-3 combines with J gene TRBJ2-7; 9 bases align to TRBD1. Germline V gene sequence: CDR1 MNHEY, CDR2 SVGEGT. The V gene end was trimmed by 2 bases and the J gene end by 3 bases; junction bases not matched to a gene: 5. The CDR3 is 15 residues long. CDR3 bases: TGTGCCAGCAGTTACGAGACAGGGGGTGGCTACGAGCAGTACTTC. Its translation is CASSYETGGGYEQYF.

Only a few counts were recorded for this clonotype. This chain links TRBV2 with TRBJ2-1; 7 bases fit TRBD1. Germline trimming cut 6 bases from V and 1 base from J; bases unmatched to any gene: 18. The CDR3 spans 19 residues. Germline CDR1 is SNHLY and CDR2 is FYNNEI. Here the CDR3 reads CASRGRRGLEPLSYNEQFF. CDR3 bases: TGTGCCAGCAGGGGGAGAAGGGGGCTGGAACCTCTTTCCTACAATGAGCAGTTCTTC.

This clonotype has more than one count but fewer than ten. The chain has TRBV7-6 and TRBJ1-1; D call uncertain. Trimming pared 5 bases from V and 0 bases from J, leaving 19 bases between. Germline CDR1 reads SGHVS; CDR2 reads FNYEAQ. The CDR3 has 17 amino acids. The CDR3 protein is CASSPRTGGRLNTEAFF. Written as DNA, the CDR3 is TGTGCCAGCAGCCCCCGGACGGGAGGCAGACTGAACACTGAAGCTTTCTTT. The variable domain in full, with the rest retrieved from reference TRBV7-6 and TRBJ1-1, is GAGVSQSPRYKVTKRGQDVALRCDPISGHVSLYWYRQALGQGPEFLTYFNYEAQQDKSGLPNDRFSAERPEGSISTLTIQRTEQRDSAMYRCASSPRTGGRLNTEAFFGQGTRLTVV.

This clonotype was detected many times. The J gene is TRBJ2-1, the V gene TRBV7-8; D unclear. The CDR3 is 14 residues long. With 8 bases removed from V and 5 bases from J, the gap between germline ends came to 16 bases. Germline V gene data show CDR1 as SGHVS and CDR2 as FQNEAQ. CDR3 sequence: CASPVGTANNEQFF. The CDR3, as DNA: TGTGCCAGCCCCGTCGGTACCGCAAACAATGAGCAGTTCTTC.

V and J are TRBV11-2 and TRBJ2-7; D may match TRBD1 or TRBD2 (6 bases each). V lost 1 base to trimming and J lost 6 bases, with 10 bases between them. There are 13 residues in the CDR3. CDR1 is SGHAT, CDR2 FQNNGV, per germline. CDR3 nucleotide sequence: TGTGCCAGCAGCTTAGCCGGGGGCAGCGAGCAGTACTTC. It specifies CASSLAGGSEQYF.

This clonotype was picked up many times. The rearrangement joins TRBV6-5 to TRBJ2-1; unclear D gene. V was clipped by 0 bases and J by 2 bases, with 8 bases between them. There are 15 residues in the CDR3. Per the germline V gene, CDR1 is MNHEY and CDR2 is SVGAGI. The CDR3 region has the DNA TGTGCCAGCAGTTACTCAGGCCGACCCTACAATGAGCAGTTCTTC. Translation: CASSYSGRPYNEQFF.

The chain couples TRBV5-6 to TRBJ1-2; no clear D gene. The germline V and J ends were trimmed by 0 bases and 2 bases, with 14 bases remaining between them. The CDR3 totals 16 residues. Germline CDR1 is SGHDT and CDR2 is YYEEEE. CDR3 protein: CASSLVLRGFNYGYTF. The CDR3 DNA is TGTGCCAGCAGCTTGGTTCTCAGAGGCTTCAACTATGGCTACACCTTC.

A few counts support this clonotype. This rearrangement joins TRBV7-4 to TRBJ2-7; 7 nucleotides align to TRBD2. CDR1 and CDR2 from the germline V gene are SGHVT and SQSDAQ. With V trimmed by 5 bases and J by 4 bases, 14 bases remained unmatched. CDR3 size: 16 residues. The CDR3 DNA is TGTGCCAGCAGCCAAGGATGGGGGGGGTCCCCATACGAGCAGTACTTC. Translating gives CASSQGWGGSPYEQYF. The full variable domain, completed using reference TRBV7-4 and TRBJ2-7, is GAGVSQSPRYKVAKRGRDVALRCDSISGHVTLYWYRQTLGQGSEVLTYSQSDAQRDKSGRPSGRFSAERPERSVSTLKIQRTEQGDSAVYLCASSQGWGGSPYEQYFGPGTRLTVT.

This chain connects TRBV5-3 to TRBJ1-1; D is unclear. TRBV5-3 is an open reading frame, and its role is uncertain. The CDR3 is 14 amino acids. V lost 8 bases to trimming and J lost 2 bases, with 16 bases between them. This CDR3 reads CASSWDGDNTEAFF. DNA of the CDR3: TGTGCCAGCAGTTGGGATGGAGACAACACTGAAGCTTTCTTT.

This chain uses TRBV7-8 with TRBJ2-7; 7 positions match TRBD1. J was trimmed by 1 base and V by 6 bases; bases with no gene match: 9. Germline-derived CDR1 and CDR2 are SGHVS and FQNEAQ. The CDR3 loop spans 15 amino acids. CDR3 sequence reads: CASSTSRDSSYEQYF. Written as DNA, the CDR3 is TGTGCCAGCAGTACGTCCCGGGACAGTTCCTACGAGCAGTACTTC.

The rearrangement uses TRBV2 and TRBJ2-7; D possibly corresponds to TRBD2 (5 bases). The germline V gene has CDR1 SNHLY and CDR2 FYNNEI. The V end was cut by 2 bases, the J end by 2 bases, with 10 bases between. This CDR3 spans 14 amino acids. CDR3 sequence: CASSESWGAYEQYF. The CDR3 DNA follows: TGTGCCAGCAGTGAATCGTGGGGAGCCTACGAGCAGTACTTC. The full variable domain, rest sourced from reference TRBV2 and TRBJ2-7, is EPEVTQTPSHQVTQMGQEVILRCVPISNHLYFYWYRQILGQKVEFLVSFYNNEISEKSEIFDDQFSVERPDGSNFTLKIRSTKLEDSAMYFCASSESWGAYEQYFGPGTRLTVT.

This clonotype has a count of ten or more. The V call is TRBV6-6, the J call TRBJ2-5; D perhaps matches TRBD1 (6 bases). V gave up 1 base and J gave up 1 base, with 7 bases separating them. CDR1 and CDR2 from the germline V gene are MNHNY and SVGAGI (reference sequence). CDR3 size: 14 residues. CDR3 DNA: TGTGCCAGCAGTTACTGGGGGCTCCAAGAGACCCAGTACTTC. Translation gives CASSYWGLQETQYF.

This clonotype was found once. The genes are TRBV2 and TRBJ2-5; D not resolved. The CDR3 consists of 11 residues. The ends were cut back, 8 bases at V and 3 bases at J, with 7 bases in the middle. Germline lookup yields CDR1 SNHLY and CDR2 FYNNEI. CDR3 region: CASGPEETQYF. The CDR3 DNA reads TGTGCCAGCGGGCCGGAAGAGACCCAGTACTTC.

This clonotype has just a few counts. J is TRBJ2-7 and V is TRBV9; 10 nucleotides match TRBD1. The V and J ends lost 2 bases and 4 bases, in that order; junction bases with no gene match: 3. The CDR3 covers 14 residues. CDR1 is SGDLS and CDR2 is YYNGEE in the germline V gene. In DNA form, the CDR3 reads TGTGCCAGCAGCGTGAGGGACAGGGGTTACGAGCAGTACTTC. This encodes CASSVRDRGYEQYF.

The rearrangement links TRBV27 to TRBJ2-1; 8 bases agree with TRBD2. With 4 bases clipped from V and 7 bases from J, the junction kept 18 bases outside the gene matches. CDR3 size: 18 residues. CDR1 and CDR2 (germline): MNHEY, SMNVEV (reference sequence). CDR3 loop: CASSWGTRFSSPGNEQFF. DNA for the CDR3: TGTGCCAGCAGTTGGGGGACTAGGTTCTCTTCGCCGGGGAATGAGCAGTTCTTC.

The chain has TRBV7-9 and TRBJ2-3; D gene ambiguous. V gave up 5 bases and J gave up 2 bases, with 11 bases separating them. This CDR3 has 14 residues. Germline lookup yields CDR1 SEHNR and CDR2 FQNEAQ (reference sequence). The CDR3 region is CASSPMINTDTQYF. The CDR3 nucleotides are TGTGCCAGCAGCCCGATGATTAACACAGATACGCAGTATTTT.

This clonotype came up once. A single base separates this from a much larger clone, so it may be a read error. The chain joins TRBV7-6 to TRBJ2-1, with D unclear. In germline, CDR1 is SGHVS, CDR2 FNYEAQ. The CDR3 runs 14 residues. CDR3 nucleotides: TGTGTCAGCAGCTTCAGAGGAACCTACAATGAGCAGTTCTTC. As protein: CVSSFRGTYNEQFF.

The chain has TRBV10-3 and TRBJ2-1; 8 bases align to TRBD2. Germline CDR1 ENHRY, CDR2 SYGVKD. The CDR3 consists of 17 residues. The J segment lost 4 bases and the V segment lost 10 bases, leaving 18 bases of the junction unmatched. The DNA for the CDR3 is TGTGCCACCAGGGACTTTATCGGGCGGGAGGCTTACAATGAGCAGTTCTTC. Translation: CATRDFIGREAYNEQFF.

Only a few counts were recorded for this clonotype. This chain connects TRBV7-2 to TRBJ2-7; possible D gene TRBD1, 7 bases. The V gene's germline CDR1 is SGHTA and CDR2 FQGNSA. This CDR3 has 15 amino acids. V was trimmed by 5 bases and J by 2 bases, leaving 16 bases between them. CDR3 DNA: TGTGCCAGCAGCCCGGTTGGAGGGGGCCCCTACGAGCAGTACTTC. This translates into CASSPVGGGPYEQYF.

CDR3 residues: CASRGTHNEQFF. The DNA for the CDR3 is TGTGCCAGCAGGGGAACCCACAATGAGCAGTTCTTC. The V call is TRBV2, the J call TRBJ2-1, with no clear D. The CDR3 extends over 12 amino acids. The germline CDR1 and CDR2 sequences are SNHLY and FYNNEI. V lost 6 bases, J lost 5 bases, and 8 bases lay in between.

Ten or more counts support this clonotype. DNA of the CDR3: TGTGCCAGTAGTCGCTCAAGTAACACTGAAGCTTTCTTT. Its protein is CASSRSSNTEAFF. The chain recombines TRBV19 with TRBJ1-1; the D is unclear. Germline V CDR1 and CDR2: LNHDA, SQIVND (reference sequence). V dropped 5 bases and J dropped 2 bases, with 9 bases sitting between them. The CDR3 contains 13 residues.

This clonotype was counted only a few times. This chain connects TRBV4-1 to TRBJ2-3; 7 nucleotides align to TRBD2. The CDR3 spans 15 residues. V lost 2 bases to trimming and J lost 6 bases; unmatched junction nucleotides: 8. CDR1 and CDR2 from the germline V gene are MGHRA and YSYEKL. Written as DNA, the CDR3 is TGCGCCAGCAGCCAATGGGGTCGGGGGGTTGATACGCAGTATTTT. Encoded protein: CASSQWGRGVDTQYF.

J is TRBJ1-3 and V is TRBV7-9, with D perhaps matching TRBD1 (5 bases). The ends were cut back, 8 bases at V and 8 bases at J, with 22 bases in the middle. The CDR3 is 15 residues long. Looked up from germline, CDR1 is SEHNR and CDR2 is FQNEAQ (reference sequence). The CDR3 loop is CASARELRLGDTIYF. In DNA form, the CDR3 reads TGTGCCAGCGCTAGAGAGCTGAGGCTGGGGGACACCATATATTTT.